The 10 T cell receptor beta chains below all came from one sample that was sequenced in a study of cytomegalovirus exposure and HLA in healthy donors. The PCR was carried out with 60 Vbeta primers and 13 Jbeta primers. The method was immunoSEQ multiplex PCR; TCRdb's version includes in-frame clones alone and lacks a portion of them. The sample contains 90,000 to 150,000 clones, 70% to 80% of which appear only once. Sequenced sample: PBMCs. These receptors were obtained from a woman between 40 and 55 years old in good health and CMV-seropositive.

The V gene is TRBV2, the J gene TRBJ2-4; 8 nucleotides agree with TRBD1. V trimming: 8 bases; J trimming: 9 bases; junction bases outside the gene matches: 6. The CDR3 loop spans 12 amino acids. CDR1 is SNHLY and CDR2 is FYNNEI in the germline V gene. The CDR3 nucleotides read TGTGCCAGCGATGGACAGGGCGGCATTCAGTACTTC. Translation gives CASDGQGGIQYF.

This clone has only one observation. The chain has TRBV2 and TRBJ2-3, with 9 bases identical to TRBD2. The CDR3 sequence is 15 residues long. Trimming at V came to 6 bases and at J to 5 bases, leaving 9 bases not matched to a gene. Germline CDR1 reads SNHLY; CDR2 reads FYNNEI. The CDR3 DNA is TGTGCCAGCAGGGATAAAAGCGGGGGGAAAGATACGCAGTATTTT. Translation gives CASRDKSGGKDTQYF.

V and J are TRBV7-9 and TRBJ2-2; tentative D call: TRBD2 (7 bases). This CDR3 has 15 residues. The germline V gene has CDR1 SEHNR and CDR2 FQNEAQ (reference sequence). The V end was cut by 2 bases, the J end by 5 bases, with 12 bases between. The CDR3, as DNA: TGTGCCAGCAGCTTACGGGGGGCAAGAACCGGGGAGCTGTTTTTT. It translates to CASSLRGARTGELFF.

The chain recombines TRBV6-5 with TRBJ1-3, with D possibly matching TRBD1 (6 bases). The germline V gene encodes CDR1 MNHEY and CDR2 SVGAGI. This CDR3 spans 16 amino acids. V shed 0 bases and J shed 1 base, with 10 bases lying between them. The CDR3, as DNA: TGTGCCAGCAGTTACTCGGGGACATCTTCTGGAAACACCATATATTTT. Its translation: CASSYSGTSSGNTIYF.

The J gene is TRBJ2-3, the V gene TRBV9; TRBD1 matches 9 bases. The germline gives CDR1 SGDLS, CDR2 YYNGEE. The trim removed 6 bases at V and 1 base at J, leaving 3 bases unmatched. The CDR3 sequence is 14 residues long. The CDR3 is CASTRDRGTDTQYF. The CDR3 DNA is TGTGCCAGCACGAGGGACAGGGGCACAGATACGCAGTATTTT. Full variable domain (outside the CDR3, taken from reference TRBV9 and TRBJ2-3): DSGVTQTPKHLITATGQRVTLRCSPRSGDLSVYWYQQSLDQGLQFLIQYYNGEERAKGNILERFSAQQFPDLHSELNLSSLELGDSALYFCASTRDRGTDTQYFGPGTRLTVL.

CDR3: CASSFGATNEKLFF. As DNA, the CDR3 is TGTGCCAGCAGCTTCGGAGCAACTAATGAAAAACTGTTTTTT. The V gene is TRBV7-2, the J gene TRBJ1-4; D is unclear. Per germline, CDR1 SGHTA and CDR2 FQGNSA. The V and J ends lost 3 bases and 0 bases respectively, with 5 bases between them. This CDR3 is 14 amino acids long.

The chain's CDR3 is CASSQGQGNEKLFF. The DNA of the CDR3 is TGTGCCAGCAGCCAAGGACAGGGCAATGAAAAACTGTTTTTT. The chain is built from TRBV4-2 and TRBJ1-4; 7 bases align to TRBD1. The CDR3 runs to 14 residues. Germline V gene data show CDR1 as LGHNA and CDR2 as YNFKEQ. The V segment lost 1 base and the J segment 5 bases; nucleotides outside the gene matches: 1.

A single count supports this clone. The chain uses TRBV2 and TRBJ1-2, with 10 bases fitting TRBD1. CDR1 SNHLY and CDR2 FYNNEI come from the germline V gene. This CDR3 is built from 15 residues. The J segment lost 5 bases and the V segment lost 7 bases, leaving 10 bases of the junction unmatched. The CDR3 protein is CASNQVGTGVYGYTF. CDR3 DNA sequence: TGTGCCAGCAACCAAGTCGGGACAGGGGTTTATGGCTACACCTTC.

V gene TRBV5-3 combines with J gene TRBJ2-7, with D unclear. TRBV5-3 is sorted into the ORF group, with uncertain function. Trimming left V 4 bases short and J 3 bases short, with 8 bases between. CDR3 length: 12 residues. CDR3 in DNA: TGTGCCAGAAGCCCAAGGAGCTACGAGCAGTACTTC. This encodes CARSPRSYEQYF.

The rearrangement joins TRBV7-8 to TRBJ1-1; 9 nucleotides match TRBD1. The germline V gene has CDR1 SGHVS and CDR2 FQNEAQ. The V segment lost 3 bases and the J segment 1 base; nucleotides outside the gene matches: 6. The CDR3 has 16 amino acids. This CDR3 is CASSFGDRATNTEAFF. The CDR3 nucleotides are TGTGCCAGCAGCTTTGGGGACAGGGCTACGAACACTGAAGCTTTCTTT.